This T cell receptor (beta chain) is from a study of technical replicates of blood from several donors. This CDR3 spans 14 amino acids. From germline, CDR1 is GTSNPN and CDR2 SVGIG (reference sequence). The V gene lost 0 bases and the J gene lost 1 base, with 9 bases spanning the gap. Notes on this clone: In the same sample, other DNA sequences code for this CDR3.

Produced via immunoSEQ multiplex PCR; TCRdb's table is partial and in-frame only. The table shows tens of thousands of clones, with approximately 95% occurring only once. The sequenced sample consisted of T cells isolated from PBMCs. J is TRBJ1-1 and V is TRBV30; D possibly corresponds to TRBD1 (5 bases). This clonotype was sampled from a human donor in good health. The CDR3 is CAWSVGQGNTEAFF. In DNA form, the CDR3 reads TGTGCCTGGAGTGTCGGCCAGGGGAACACTGAAGCTTTCTTT.